This T cell receptor beta chain was captured in a study of OX40 agonist ivuxolimab in advanced cancers. Overall study: Three patients, one with hepatocellular carcinoma and two with cutaneous melanoma, achieved partial responses.

If patients had autoimmune disease history or systemic immunosuppression, they were excluded. Blood sampling was done at baseline, cycle 4 day 1, and cycle 7 day 1. TCRdb's table, derived via immunoSEQ multiplex PCR, lists solely in-frame clones and lacks some. The table shows tens of thousands of clones, with 91% occurring only once. The sequence was obtained from an adult with an advanced solid tumor such as melanoma, head and neck, liver or kidney cancer. Sequencing used CD4+ or CD8+ T cells sorted from blood, obtained in a trial of the OX40 agonist ivuxolimab.

The CDR3 DNA follows: TGTGCCAGCTCCCCCCCCAGCGAAGCGCAGTATTTT. It yields the protein CASSPPSEAQYF. This chain joins TRBV18 and TRBJ2-3; D gene ambiguous. Germline-derived CDR1 and CDR2 are KGHSH and LQKENI. The CDR3 is 12 residues long. Trimming removed 6 bases from V and 10 bases from J, with 14 bases in between.